These 20 T cell receptor beta chains originate from one sample sequenced in a study of cytomegalovirus exposure and HLA in healthy donors. Primers: 60 Vbeta forward and 13 Jbeta reverse. The protocol was immunoSEQ multiplex PCR, while the TCRdb copy is restricted to in-frame clones and leaves out a portion. This table has under 130,000 clones, around 74% appearing once. The sample was PBMCs. These receptors were taken from a man in his forties in good health and CMV-seronegative.

This chain uses TRBV7-8 with TRBJ1-5, with 9 bases fitting TRBD1. This CDR3 spans 15 amino acids. The germline V gene has CDR1 SGHVS and CDR2 FQNEAQ. V lost 7 bases and J lost 2; bases outside the gene matches: 6. DNA for the CDR3: TGTGCCAGCACCCTCCGGGACAGGGGCAATCAGCCCCAGCATTTT. This translates into CASTLRDRGNQPQHF.

The rearrangement joins TRBV5-1 to TRBJ1-3, with 7 bases aligning to TRBD1. Germline CDR1 is SGHRS and CDR2 is YFSETQ. J was trimmed by 0 bases and V by 4 bases; bases with no gene match: 7. The CDR3 totals 16 residues. In DNA, the CDR3 is TGCGCCAGCAGCAGACAGGGCCCAGACTCTGGAAACACCATATATTTT. Amino acid sequence: CASSRQGPDSGNTIYF.

This clone was seen a handful of times. The chain has TRBV28 and TRBJ1-5; D may be TRBD1 (6 bases). The CDR3 has 15 residues. Trimming shortened V by 7 bases and J by 2 bases, and 15 bases separated the two germline ends. Germline V lookup: CDR1 MDHEN, CDR2 SYDVKM. The CDR3 protein is CASKTGTNGNQPQHF. CDR3 in DNA: TGTGCCAGCAAAACAGGGACAAACGGCAATCAGCCCCAGCATTTT.

CDR3 loop: CASIHAASTEAFF. In DNA form, the CDR3 reads TGTGCCAGTATTCACGCGGCAAGCACTGAAGCTTTCTTT. The chain uses TRBV19 and TRBJ1-1; no clear D gene. Looked up from germline, CDR1 is LNHDA and CDR2 is SQIVND (reference sequence). Trimming cost V 7 bases and J 4 bases, with 13 bases left between them. The CDR3 spans 13 residues.

In this sample, this clone turned up once. The rearrangement uses TRBV9 and TRBJ2-2; 8 nucleotides line up with TRBD2. The CDR3 has 15 amino acids. CDR1 is SGDLS and CDR2 is YYNGEE in the germline V gene. With V trimmed by 1 base and J by 4 bases, 3 bases remained unmatched. The CDR3 bases are TGTGCCAGCAGCGTACGGGGGGGGGCCACCGGGGAGCTGTTTTTT. Encoded protein: CASSVRGGATGELFF.

This chain joins TRBV7-2 and TRBJ1-2; unclear D gene. Trimming stripped 2 bases from V and 6 bases from J, with 13 bases between. Germline CDR1 is SGHTA and CDR2 is FQGNSA. The CDR3 is made up of 14 amino acids. The CDR3 DNA follows: TGTGCCAGCAGCTTAAGTCGGGGTTACAATGGCTACACCTTC. It codes for CASSLSRGYNGYTF.

This clone was counted between two and nine times. The chain links TRBV4-1 to TRBJ2-6, with a tentative D call TRBD1 (5 bases). CDR3 length equals 18 residues. Germline V gene sequence: CDR1 MGHRA, CDR2 YSYEKL. V lost 4 bases and J lost 0, with 16 bases in between. CDR3 loop: CASSLSADTFSGANVLTF. For the CDR3, the DNA is TGCGCCAGCAGCCTCTCCGCGGACACATTCTCTGGGGCCAACGTCCTGACTTTC.

The chain uses TRBV6-5 and TRBJ1-5, with D possibly being TRBD1 (6 bases). CDR1 and CDR2 (germline): MNHEY, SVGAGI. Trimming took 1 base from V and 7 from J, leaving 14 bases between them. CDR3 length: 15 residues. For the CDR3, the DNA is TGTGCCAGCAGTTACTTGAAGACAGGTGAACAGCCCCAGCATTTT. Translated, it gives CASSYLKTGEQPQHF.

In its sample, this clone was seen once. CDR3 sequence: CASRQGLGLEQYF. DNA of the CDR3: TGTGCCAGTAGACAGGGGTTGGGGCTCGAGCAGTACTTC. V usage is TRBV19 and J usage is TRBJ2-7; 7 nucleotides agree with TRBD1. The germline gives CDR1 LNHDA, CDR2 SQIVND (reference sequence). This CDR3 region has 13 residues. J gave up 6 bases and V 6 bases, and 8 bases lay outside the gene matches.

In this sample, this clone turned up a few times. This chain connects TRBV20-1 to TRBJ2-7, with TRBD2 identical over 7 bases. CDR3 length equals 11 residues. The germline gives CDR1 DFQATT, CDR2 SNEGSKA (reference sequence). V shed 6 bases, J shed 3 bases, and the junction held 2 bases outside the gene matches. CDR3 amino acids: CSASGNYEQYF. CDR3 bases: TGCAGTGCCAGCGGGAACTACGAGCAGTACTTC.

This chain uses TRBV10-1 with TRBJ1-5, with a possible D match to TRBD1 (5 bases). The CDR3 has 14 residues. Germline V CDR1 and CDR2: WNHNN, SYGVQD (reference sequence). Trimming cost V 3 bases and J 6 bases, with 12 bases left between them. CDR3 DNA: TGCGCCAGCAGTGAATCAGGGTTCGGTCAGCCCCAGCATTTT. Translation gives CASSESGFGQPQHF.

V and J are TRBV10-1 and TRBJ1-1; 8 bases are shared with TRBD1. Trimming cost V 6 bases and J 8 bases; bases outside gene matches: 2. Germline CDR1 and CDR2: WNHNN and SYGVQD (reference sequence). The CDR3 loop spans 11 amino acids. CDR3 coding DNA: TGCGCCAGCAGCCGGACAGGGGAAGCTTTCTTT. Protein product: CASSRTGEAFF.

The V call is TRBV29-1, the J call TRBJ2-7, with 10 bases aligning to TRBD1. The CDR3 contains 15 residues. With 0 bases clipped from V and 2 bases from J, the junction kept 4 bases outside the gene matches. Germline CDR1 is SQVTM and CDR2 is ANQGSEA. CDR3 protein: CSVEDRQGATYEQYF. CDR3 coding DNA: TGCAGCGTTGAAGACAGACAGGGGGCGACCTACGAGCAGTACTTC.

This chain uses TRBV7-3 with TRBJ2-7; D unclear. The CDR3 consists of 13 residues. Germline V gives CDR1 SGHTA, CDR2 FQGTGA. V was clipped by 4 bases and J by 6 bases, with 13 bases between them. The CDR3, as DNA: TGTGCCAGCAGCTCCCCCGACTCGGGCGAGCAGTACTTC. As protein: CASSSPDSGEQYF.

The V call is TRBV7-9, the J call TRBJ2-5; tentatively, D is TRBD1 (6 bases). The CDR3 is 11 amino acids. V lost 5 bases and J 7 bases, leaving 8 bases between the germline ends. The germline CDR1 and CDR2 sequences are SEHNR and FQNEAQ (reference sequence). This CDR3 is CASSKQGTQYF. The CDR3 DNA reads as TGTGCCAGCAGCAAACAGGGGACCCAGTACTTC.

The chain couples TRBV4-2 to TRBJ1-2; D is uncertain. Per the germline V gene, CDR1 is LGHNA and CDR2 is YNFKEQ. This CDR3 has 12 amino acids. Trimming cost V 3 bases and J 6 bases, with 8 bases left between them. In DNA form, the CDR3 reads TGTGCCAGCAGCCATCCACGGGATGGCTACACCTTC. It encodes CASSHPRDGYTF.

A few counts support this clone. V is TRBV6-5 and J is TRBJ1-5; D is ambiguous. Germline CDR1 is MNHEY and CDR2 is SVGAGI. This CDR3 has 15 amino acids. V lost 0 bases to trimming and J lost 5 bases, with 11 bases between them. CDR3 region: CASSYSAASDQPQHF. The CDR3 coding sequence is TGTGCCAGCAGTTACTCGGCAGCGTCCGATCAGCCCCAGCATTTT.

The chain has TRBV19 and TRBJ2-5; D gene unclear. CDR1 and CDR2 (germline): LNHDA, SQIVND (reference sequence). The V end was cut by 4 bases, the J end by 4 bases, with 16 bases between. The CDR3 consists of 15 residues. As DNA, the CDR3 is TGTGCCAGTAGTAGTACGACCAACCGAGGAGAGACCCAGTACTTC. Translation gives CASSSTTNRGETQYF.

The chain uses TRBV29-1 and TRBJ1-2, with TRBD1 identical over 8 bases. In germline, CDR1 is SQVTM, CDR2 ANQGSEA. V was pared by 6 bases and J by 4 bases, with 4 bases of the junction left unmatched. This CDR3 is built from 12 residues. The CDR3 DNA follows: TGCAGCGTGGACAGGGACGGCTATGGCTACACCTTC. Amino acid sequence: CSVDRDGYGYTF.

This sequence joins TRBV29-1 and TRBJ1-2; D perhaps matches TRBD1 (6 bases). Trimming removed 7 bases from V and 5 bases from J, with 14 bases in between. Germline V gives CDR1 SQVTM, CDR2 ANQGSEA. This CDR3 region has 12 residues. CDR3 amino acids: CSGRDKEYGYTF. CDR3 bases: TGCAGCGGAAGGGACAAGGAATATGGCTACACCTTC. Drawing the rest from reference TRBV29-1 and TRBJ1-2, the complete variable domain is SAVISQKPSRDICQRGTSLTIQCQVDSQVTMMFWYRQQPGQSLTLIATANQGSEATYESGFVIDKFPISRPNLTFSTLTVSNMSPEDSSIYLCSGRDKEYGYTFGSGTRLTVV.